This T cell receptor (beta chain) was captured in a study of blood T cell repertoires in COVID-19. Study background: Researchers got acute and convalescent COVID-19 samples from the United States, Italy and Spain.

The CDR3 length is 16 residues. Germline V lookup: CDR1 MDHEN, CDR2 SYDVKM. V was pared by 3 bases and J by 6 bases, with 12 bases of the junction left unmatched. This clone was counted only a few times. The data were produced by immunoSEQ multiplex PCR, yet TCRdb's version contains in-frame clones alone and is incomplete. The data show tens of thousands of clones, around 87% seen once. The chain has TRBV28 and TRBJ1-1; 8 bases line up with TRBD1. The sample taken for sequencing was peripheral blood. The receptor's source is a man aged 50 to 60 with active COVID-19. The DNA for the CDR3 is TGTGCCAGCAGTTTTCGCCCTGGACAGGGAGGGGCTGAAGCTTTCTTT. Amino acid sequence: CASSFRPGQGGAEAFF.